This TCR beta chain was retrieved from a study of radiotherapy plus CTLA-4 blockade in lung cancer. CDR3 length equals 13 residues. CDR1 MNHEY and CDR2 SVGAGI come from the germline V gene. V dropped 6 bases and J dropped 2 bases, with 10 bases sitting between them. Method: immunoSEQ multiplex PCR; TCRdb's copy keeps in-frame clones and lacks some. Here the sample spans roughly 69,000 clones, 65% to 85% being singletons. This TCR was sampled from a human donor with non-small cell lung cancer whose response to radiotherapy plus ipilimumab could not be evaluated. Some clones in this sample may be carry-over from other donors' samples. The sequences come from peripheral blood, collected from a patient treated with radiotherapy plus ipilimumab. The chain uses TRBV6-5 and TRBJ1-1, with no clear D. CDR3 sequence reads: CASRKALNTEAFF. In nucleotides, the CDR3 is TGTGCCAGCAGAAAAGCGCTAAACACTGAAGCTTTCTTT.